The 5 T cell receptor beta chains given below trace back to one sample, sequenced in a study of cytomegalovirus exposure and HLA in healthy donors. Primers included in the PCR were 60 Vbeta and 13 Jbeta primers. Clones were read by immunoSEQ multiplex PCR, and TCRdb kept only the in-frame ones, dropping some. Its table lists over 55,000 clones. The specimen sequenced was PBMCs. The receptors were gathered from a boy aged 5-17 years in good health and CMV-seronegative.

This rearrangement joins TRBV9 to TRBJ2-2; 10 bases line up with TRBD2. There are 16 residues in the CDR3. J lost 5 bases, V lost 4 bases, and 8 bases had no gene match. Germline V gene data show CDR1 as SGDLS and CDR2 as YYNGEE. CDR3 nucleotides: TGTGCCAGCAGCCCCACCCTAGCGGGGGCTACCGGGGAGCTGTTTTTT. As protein: CASSPTLAGATGELFF.

The V gene is TRBV27, the J gene TRBJ1-1, with D tentatively TRBD1 (5 bases). Germline CDR1 and CDR2: MNHEY and SMNVEV (reference sequence). The V end was cut by 5 bases, the J end by 5 bases, with 21 bases between. The CDR3 spans 16 residues. CDR3 bases: TGTGCCAGCAGTCGCGGGACGACCCTCTGGGGGACTGAAGCTTTCTTT. It translates to CASSRGTTLWGTEAFF.

The chain carries TRBV29-1 and TRBJ2-1; 8 bases line up with TRBD2. V lost 1 base to trimming and J lost 1 base; unmatched junction nucleotides: 3. From germline, CDR1 is SQVTM and CDR2 ANQGSEA. The CDR3 contains 15 residues. This CDR3 is CSVEASGWSYNEQFF. The CDR3 DNA sequence: TGCAGCGTTGAAGCTAGCGGGTGGTCCTACAATGAGCAGTTCTTC.

V usage is TRBV15 and J usage is TRBJ2-5, with 10 bases lining up with TRBD2. The ends lost 2 bases at V and 0 bases at J; junction bases unmatched: 3. The CDR3 extends over 16 amino acids. In germline, CDR1 is LNHNV, CDR2 YYDKDF (reference sequence). CDR3 in amino acids: CATSRSLAGNQETQYF. In DNA, the CDR3 is TGTGCCACCAGCAGATCACTAGCGGGGAACCAAGAGACCCAGTACTTC.

The chain carries TRBV30 and TRBJ1-5, with D unclear. This CDR3 spans 13 amino acids. Trimming removed 0 bases from V and 6 bases from J, with 9 bases in between. CDR1 and CDR2 from the germline V gene are GTSNPN and SVGIG (reference sequence). The CDR3 DNA reads as TGTGCCTGGAGTGTAGAGGGAAGTCAGCCCCAGCATTTT. Its translation is CAWSVEGSQPQHF. Supplemented by reference TRBV30 and TRBJ1-5, the full variable domain reads SQTIHQWPATLVQPVGSPLSLECTVEGTSNPNLYWYRQAAGRGLQLLFYSVGIGQISSEVPQNLSASRPQDRQFILSSKKLLLSDSGFYLCAWSVEGSQPQHFGDGTRLSIL.